This TCR beta chain was retrieved from a study of T cells expressing NK-cell markers. Study overall: Seven HCMV-seropositive donors and one seronegative donor made up the eight sequenced donors.

Each CDR3 protein gets one entry in TCRdb, which reprocessed the 5' RACE reads and gives no DNA. The table lists about 450,000 distinct CDR3 sequences. Sequenced material: blood T cells: a sorted CD56 or NKG2C T cell subset, CD4+ or CD8+ T cells, or bulk PBMC T cells (not recorded which). The origin of this receptor is a woman between 18 and 70 years old in good health.

This chain's CDR3 is CSVGFGLTAQETQYF. This chain links TRBV29-1 with TRBJ2-5; checking the TCRdb D call of TRBD2 is not possible without DNA. CDR3 length: 15 residues. CDR1 and CDR2 (germline): SQVTM, ANQGSEA.